This TCR beta chain stems from a study of T cell responses to AZD1222 COVID-19 vaccine. Findings and caveats of the study: Spike-wide vaccine-associated CD4 TCRs dominated at 160-218 and 743-854. It was only 6 or 7 AZD1222 recipients who were seropositive at baseline. There were mostly white British donors and more females than males, and clonal diversity was possibly underestimated.

The V end lost 3 bases, the J end lost 4 bases, and 12 bases lay between the germline ends. This CDR3 comprises 15 residues. In germline, CDR1 is MDHEN, CDR2 SYDVKM. Both about-4-week and about-12-week second-dose recipients were combined. Here immunoSEQ multiplex PCR was the method, and the copy in TCRdb shows in-frame clones only, minus some. The table has about 120,000 clones, roughly nine tenths seen once. This clone appeared once. Its antigen remains unknown. The chain combines TRBV28 with TRBJ1-4; D ambiguous. Specimen: peripheral blood, collected 28 days after the second AZD1222 dose. This receptor was identified in an adult who received the AZD1222 COVID-19 vaccine. As DNA, the CDR3 is TGTGCCAGCAGTTTTTTGGGCCAGAATAATGAAAAACTGTTTTTT. This gives the protein CASSFLGQNNEKLFF.